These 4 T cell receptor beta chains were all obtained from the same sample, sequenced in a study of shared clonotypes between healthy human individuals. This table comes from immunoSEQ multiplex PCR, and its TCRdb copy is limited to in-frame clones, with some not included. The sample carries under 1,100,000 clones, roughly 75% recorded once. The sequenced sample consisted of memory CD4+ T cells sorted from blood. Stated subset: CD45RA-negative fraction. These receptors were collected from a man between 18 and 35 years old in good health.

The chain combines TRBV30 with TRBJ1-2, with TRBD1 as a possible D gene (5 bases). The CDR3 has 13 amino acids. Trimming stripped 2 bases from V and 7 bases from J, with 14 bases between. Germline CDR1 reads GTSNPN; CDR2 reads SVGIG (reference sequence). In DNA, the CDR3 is TGTGCCTGGAGTTCTACGAGCGGGGGTGGCTACACCTTC. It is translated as CAWSSTSGGGYTF. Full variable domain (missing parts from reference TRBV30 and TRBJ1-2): SQTIHQWPATLVQPVGSPLSLECTVEGTSNPNLYWYRQAAGRGLQLLFYSVGIGQISSEVPQNLSASRPQDRQFILSSKKLLLSDSGFYLCAWSSTSGGGYTFGSGTRLTVV.

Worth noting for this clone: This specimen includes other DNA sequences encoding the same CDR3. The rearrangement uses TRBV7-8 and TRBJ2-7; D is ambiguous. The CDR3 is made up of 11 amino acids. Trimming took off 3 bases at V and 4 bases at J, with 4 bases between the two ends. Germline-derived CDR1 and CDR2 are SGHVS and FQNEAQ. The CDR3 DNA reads TGTGCCAGCAGCTTTCAATACGAGCAGTACTTC. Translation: CASSFQYEQYF.

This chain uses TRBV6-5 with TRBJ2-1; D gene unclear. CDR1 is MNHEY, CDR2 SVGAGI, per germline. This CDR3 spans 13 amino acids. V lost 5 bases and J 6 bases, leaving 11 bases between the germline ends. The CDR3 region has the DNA TGTGCCAGCAGTCTTCTGACCAGCAATGAGCAGTTCTTC. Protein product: CASSLLTSNEQFF.

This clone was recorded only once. This CDR3 is CASSRKPSLEKLFF. In DNA, the CDR3 is TGTGCCAGCAGCCGCAAACCGAGTCTTGAAAAACTGTTTTTT. The chain is built from TRBV7-9 and TRBJ1-4; no clear D. This CDR3 region has 14 residues. The germline V gene has CDR1 SEHNR and CDR2 FQNEAQ (reference sequence). Trimming shortened V by 5 bases and J by 7 bases, and 14 bases separated the two germline ends.